The entry that follows covers one TCR beta chain sequence. Its antigen is currently unknown. The length of the CDR3 is 14 residues. CDR1 is KGHSH, CDR2 LQKENI, per germline. With 3 bases clipped from V and 3 bases from J, the junction kept 0 bases outside the gene matches. The data derive from a study of graft-versus-host responses after intestinal transplantation. In the study overall: Recipients had transplants, and these were multivisceral, liver-intestinal, or isolated intestinal.

Clones were sequenced by immunoSEQ multiplex PCR, and TCRdb holds only the in-frame ones, with some missing. The sample holds tens of thousands of clones; approximately 87% are singletons and the top ten take around 0.1%. Study conclusions and caveats: Within the allografts of patients who had graft-donor T cell macrochimerism, graft-versus-host to host-versus-graft clonal ratios were high. Some GvH clones appeared in ileal mucosa or blood before recipient bone marrow.

The receptor was isolated from a human donor who received an intestinal transplant. The V gene is TRBV18, the J gene TRBJ2-5, with 11 bases aligning to TRBD2. The sample was unstimulated CD4+ T cells sorted from spleen or lymph node cells, taken before intestinal transplant. DNA of the CDR3: TGTGCCAGCTCACCGACTAGCGGGGAAGAGACCCAGTACTTC. This translates into CASSPTSGEETQYF. The whole variable domain, filled in from reference TRBV18 and TRBJ2-5, reads NAGVMQNPRHLVRRRGQEARLRCSPMKGHSHVYWYRQLPEEGLKFMVYLQKENIIDESGMPKERFSAEFPKEGPSILRIQQVVRGDSAAYFCASSPTSGEETQYFGPGTRLLVL.